This TCR beta chain was found in a study of blood T cell repertoires in COVID-19. The wider study: T cells, B-cell-depleted T cells, or PBMCs supplied cDNA or gDNA.

TCRdb's table, derived via immunoSEQ multiplex PCR, lists solely in-frame clones and lacks some. Of some 90,000 clones listed, 80% to 90% are singletons. This CDR3 comprises 13 residues. Germline V gene sequence: CDR1 MNHEY, CDR2 SVGAGI. V lost 4 bases and J lost 8, with 14 bases in between. This clone has ten or more counts. This sequence originates from a woman aged 80 or over with acute or convalescent COVID-19. The chain has TRBV6-5 and TRBJ1-2, with a weak D call TRBD1 (6 bases). The sequenced material came from peripheral blood. In DNA form, the CDR3 reads TGTGCCAGCAGTTTAAGAGCAGGGGACGGCTACACCTTC. This gives the protein CASSLRAGDGYTF.